Sequencing of this T cell receptor beta chain was carried out in a study of cytomegalovirus exposure and HLA in healthy donors. Notes on the study in general: Analyses of presence/absence relied on an assumption of roughly uniform sequencing depth across donors.

This clone was detected only once. The target antigen is unknown. PCR amplification relied on 60 Vbeta primers (plus 13 Jbeta primers). Here immunoSEQ multiplex PCR was the method, and the copy in TCRdb shows in-frame clones only, minus some. The data hold about 210,000 clones, with about four fifths observed a single time. The ends lost 3 bases at V and 3 bases at J; junction bases unmatched: 5. Germline V lookup: CDR1 LNHDA, CDR2 SQIVND (reference sequence). The CDR3 has 16 amino acids. The TCR comes from a woman aged 50 to 60 in good health and CMV-seropositive. Sequencing was done on a sample of PBMCs. The V call is TRBV19, the J call TRBJ2-1; TRBD2 matches 10 bases. The CDR3 sequence: CASSMGLASYYNEQFF. DNA of the CDR3: TGTGCCAGTAGTATGGGACTAGCGAGTTACTACAATGAGCAGTTCTTC.